This is a list of T cell receptor beta chains from one sample in a study of tumor-infiltrating lymphocytes in primary liver carcinoma. TCRdb re-analysed the multiplex PCR reads in MiXCR, keeping a single row per CDR3 protein. The sample includes roughly 49,000 distinct CDR3 sequences, 60% to 80% of them seen just once. Specimen: liver tumor tissue from sampling region 5. Receptors were obtained from a man in his forties with primary liver carcinoma and hepatitis B virus infection. CDR3s include the opening cysteine and the closing phenylalanine or tryptophan. Each record gives: J gene, D gene, clone size, V gene, CDR3 protein, CDR3 DNA. The D gene is left open where the match is weak. Some rows have no size entry. The others give once, few or many, or a class for an expanded clone.

TRBJ2-7,-,-,TRBV5-6,CTSSFGKGKEQYF,TGTACCAGCAGCTTCGGGAAGGGGAAAGAGCAGTATTTC
TRBJ2-3,-,many,TRBV7-8,CASSAGDTQYF,TGTGCCAGCAGCGCGGGAGATACGCAGTATTTT
TRBJ2-4,-,-,TRBV11-1,CANSFQGASGTKNIQYF,TGTGCCAACAGCTTTCAAGGGGCTAGTGGGACCAAAAACATTCAGTACTTC
TRBJ2-5,-,once,TRBV6-6,CARSYKETQNF,TGTGCCAGGAGTTACAAAGAGACCCAGAACTTC
TRBJ1-2,TRBD1,-,TRBV5-1,CAGSLWTGGDGYTF,TGCGCCGGGAGCCTTTGGACAGGGGGCGATGGCTACACCTTC
TRBJ1-1,TRBD1,-,TRBV11-1,CVSSWSTRGNTKAFF,TGTGTCAGCAGCTGGTCGACCAGGGGGAACACTAAAGCTTTCTTT
TRBJ2-1,-,once,TRBV4-1,CVSSPLGNNNNEQFF,TGCGTCAGCAGCCCGCTCGGTAACAACAACAATGAGCAGTTCTTC
TRBJ2-1,-,few,TRBV12-3/TRBV12-4,CASTGPWLEQFF,TGTGCCAGCACCGGTCCCTGGCTTGAGCAGTTCTTC
TRBJ2-1,TRBD2,many,TRBV7-3,CASSRLAGYNEQFF,TGTGCCAGCAGCCGACTAGCGGGTTACAATGAGCAGTTCTTC
TRBJ2-1,-,-,TRBV11-2,CASSSGGGGRFNEQFF,TGTGCCAGCAGCTCTGGGGGTGGGGGGCGCTTCAATGAGCAGTTCTTC
TRBJ2-1,TRBD1,-,TRBV7-8,CASSLTTRQGANYEQFF,TGTGCCAGCAGTTTAACAACCAGACAGGGGGCGAACTATGAGCAGTTCTTC
TRBJ1-1,TRBD1,-,TRBV19,CPSSIDRAGEAFF,TGTCCCAGTAGTATCGACAGGGCCGGCGAAGCTTTCTTT
TRBJ1-1,-,-,TRBV6-2/TRBV6-3,CASRGGMNTEAFF,TGTGCCAGTCGAGGGGGGATGAACACTGAAGCTTTCTTT
TRBJ2-5,-,once,TRBV28,CASRKQDPETQHF,TGTGCCAGCAGAAAACAGGATCCAGAGACCCAGCACTTC
TRBJ1-4,-,-,TRBV6-1,CASSSGVTNERLFF,TGTGCCAGCAGTTCAGGGGTAACTAATGAAAGACTGTTTTTT
TRBJ2-3,TRBD1,-,TRBV13,CASSPGTGGMDTQYF,TGTGCCAGCAGCCCTGGGACAGGGGGCATGGATACGCAGTATTTT
TRBJ1-1,-,-,TRBV29-1,CIGASGWGMNIEAFF,TGCATCGGTGCCTCAGGGTGGGGCATGAACATTGAAGCTTTCTTT
TRBJ2-4,-,once,TRBV29-1,CCGAGVKNIQYF,TGCTGCGGCGCAGGAGTCAAAAACATTCAGTACTTC
TRBJ2-7,-,few,TRBV6-1,CASSASTSGTYEHYF,TGTGCCAGCAGTGCCTCGACTAGTGGTACCTACGAGCACTACTTC
TRBJ2-6,TRBD1,once,TRBV6-1,CAGTGTGGARVNDLTF,TGCGCCGGTACCGGGACAGGGGGTGCTAGGGTCAACGACCTGACTTTC
TRBJ2-3,-,-,TRBV29-1,CSVERGWNQPQYF,TGCAGCGTTGAGAGAGGGTGGAATCAGCCCCAGTATTTT
TRBJ2-3,TRBD2,many,TRBV5-1,CASSAGLAGGADTQYF,TGCGCCAGCAGCGCGGGACTAGCGGGAGGAGCGGATACGCAGTATTTT
TRBJ1-4,TRBD1,many,TRBV28,CASSFGDRFATNEKLFF,TGTGCCAGCAGTTTTGGGGACAGATTTGCAACTAATGAAAAACTGTTTTTT
TRBJ2-5,TRBD2,-,TRBV10-3,CAISEPRGGSWETQYF,TGTGCCATCAGTGAGCCCCGGGGCGGGAGCTGGGAGACCCAGTACTTC
TRBJ1-1,-,-,TRBV5-6,CASSLEKVTSTGVFF,TGTGCCAGCAGCTTGGAGAAGGTTACGAGCACTGGAGTTTTCTTT
TRBJ2-3,-,-,TRBV11-1,CAGSSGGSSVGAHADTQYF,TGTGCCGGCAGCTCTGGGGGAAGCTCTGTTGGAGCCCACGCAGATACGCAGTATTTT
TRBJ1-2,-,-,TRBV5-6,CASSLVVGPSNYGYTF,TGTGCCAGCAGCTTGGTTGTTGGTCCTTCTAACTATGGCTACACCTTC
TRBJ1-2,-,-,TRBV29-1,CSVLGPYGYTF,TGCAGCGTCTTAGGGCCCTATGGCTACACCTTC
TRBJ1-6,-,-,TRBV28,CASSFPGSGLALHF,TGTGCCAGCAGCTTCCCGGGCTCGGGTTTAGCCCTCCACTTT
TRBJ2-1,-,-,TRBV5-1,CANSDGHCSEQFF,TGCGCCAACAGCGACGGGCACTGCAGTGAGCAGTTCTTC
TRBJ2-7,-,once,TRBV29-1,CSLRRGLEQYF,TGCAGCCTTCGACGTGGATTAGAGCAGTATTTC
TRBJ2-6,-,-,TRBV2,CARLFRQAGANVLTF,TGTGCCAGATTGTTTCGACAGGCTGGGGCCAACGTCCTGACCTTC
TRBJ2-1,-,-,TRBV5-5,CASSLYALVGQRSNEQFF,TGTGCCAGCAGCTTGTACGCGTTGGTAGGACAGCGTAGCAATGAGCAGTTCTTC
TRBJ1-3,-,-,TRBV28,CAGRSQGNTIYF,TGTGCCGGCAGATCGCAAGGAAACACCATATATTTT
TRBJ2-1,-,-,TRBV12-3/TRBV12-4,CASRMIPPELRSYNEQFF,TGTGCCAGCAGGATGATACCCCCGGAACTACGCTCCTACAATGAGCAGTTCTTC
TRBJ2-7,TRBD1,-,TRBV14,CASSRTGIYEQYF,TGTGCCAGCAGCCGGACAGGAATCTACGAACAGTACTTC
TRBJ2-7,TRBD2,-,TRBV6-1,CARSEGTSGVYEQYF,TGTGCCAGGAGTGAAGGGACTAGCGGTGTCTACGAGCAGTACTTC
TRBJ2-4,-,-,TRBV28,CASSTYWAEAKNIQYF,TGTGCCAGCAGTACATACTGGGCCGAGGCCAAAAACATTCAGTACTTC
TRBJ2-2,-,-,TRBV29-1,CSVEGGANTEELFF,TGCAGCGTTGAGGGGGGGGCGAATACCGAGGAGCTGTTTTTT
TRBJ2-5,-,many,TRBV29-1,CSCHVGAGQETQYF,TGCAGCTGCCACGTCGGGGCGGGGCAAGAGACCCAGTACTTC
TRBJ2-3,TRBD2,-,TRBV7-8,CVSSSPVTSGSSTQYF,TGTGTCAGCAGCTCCCCCGTGACTAGCGGGAGTAGTACGCAGTATTTT
TRBJ2-3,-,once,TRBV10-2,CASCESSRGGTQYF,TGCGCCAGCTGTGAGTCAAGTAGGGGCGGGACGCAGTATTTT
TRBJ2-5,TRBD1,-,TRBV5-6,CASSFQDRGKTRYF,TGTGCCAGCAGTTTCCAGGACAGGGGGAAGACCCGGTACTTC
TRBJ1-1,-,-,TRBV12-3/TRBV12-4,CASTLEQESTEAFF,TGTGCAAGCACCCTAGAACAGGAGAGCACTGAAGCTTTCTTT
TRBJ2-2,-,-,TRBV29-1,CSVGASAANTGELFF,TGCAGCGTTGGGGCTAGCGCGGCGAATACCGGGGAACTGTTTTTT
TRBJ2-3,-,-,TRBV29-1,CSVGLLNIRADTQYF,TGCAGCGTTGGGCTGCTAAACATCAGAGCAGATACGCAGTATTTT